Each of the 7 T cell receptor beta chains below was sequenced from the same sample in a study of beta chain features in type 1 diabetes. The entirety of the isolated RNA underwent reverse transcription, so expressed TCRB transcripts were sequenced. Libraries were prepared by immunoSEQ multiplex PCR; TCRdb keeps only in-frame clonotypes and omits some of them. Of roughly 500,000 clones listed, approximately 30% are singletons. Sequencing input: naive CD4+ T cells from blood. The receptors come from a man aged 18 to 35 in good health.

V gene TRBV2 combines with J gene TRBJ2-1; D is undetermined. This CDR3 region has 15 residues. V gave up 2 bases and J gave up 4 bases, with 12 bases separating them. Germline V lookup: CDR1 SNHLY, CDR2 FYNNEI. This CDR3 is CASSESGDAYNEQFF. Written as DNA, the CDR3 is TGTGCCAGCAGTGAATCTGGGGATGCTTACAATGAGCAGTTCTTC.

CDR3 loop: CASSAPGIRIQYF. CDR3 in DNA: TGTGCCAGCTCCGCCCCCGGGATCCGCATTCAGTACTTC. This chain connects TRBV18 to TRBJ2-4; D may be TRBD2 (5 bases). Trimming removed 6 bases at V and 9 bases at J, with 15 bases between. Germline CDR1 and CDR2: KGHSH and LQKENI. The CDR3 is 13 residues long.

The chain carries TRBV4-1 and TRBJ2-1, with TRBD2 identical over 13 bases. The CDR3 covers 12 residues. The germline CDR1 and CDR2 sequences are MGHRA and YSYEKL. J gave up 15 bases and V 6 bases, and 5 bases lay outside the gene matches. The CDR3 region is CASSLLAGGVFF. CDR3 coding DNA: TGCGCCAGCAGTCTACTAGCGGGAGGGGTGTTCTTC.

The chain recombines TRBV6-5 with TRBJ2-7, with TRBD1 as a possible D gene (6 bases). CDR3 size: 14 residues. The V gene's germline CDR1 is MNHEY and CDR2 SVGAGI. V lost 0 bases and J 3 bases, leaving 9 bases between the germline ends. CDR3 coding DNA: TGTGCCAGCAGTTACTCTATACAGGGCTACGAGCAGTACTTC. Encoded protein: CASSYSIQGYEQYF.

This chain links TRBV28 with TRBJ2-7, with 7 bases fitting TRBD1. After removal of 5 bases from V and 3 bases from J, the junction contained 10 bases not matched to a gene. Germline V lookup: CDR1 MDHEN, CDR2 SYDVKM. This CDR3 contains 15 residues. The CDR3 coding sequence is TGTGCCAGCAGTCCCCAACCGACAGGGTTCTACGAGCAGTACTTC. It encodes CASSPQPTGFYEQYF.

This clone was seen a handful of times. The rearrangement uses TRBV5-5 and TRBJ2-2, with D possibly TRBD2 on 5 matching bases. V lost 4 bases, J lost 1 base, and 8 bases lay in between. Germline V gives CDR1 SGHKS, CDR2 YYEKEE (reference sequence). The CDR3 runs 14 residues. The CDR3 nucleotides read TGTGCCAGCAGCCCCCGGGAGAACACCGGGGAGCTGTTTTTT. This codes for CASSPRENTGELFF.

The rearrangement links TRBV7-6 to TRBJ2-5; 7 nucleotides match TRBD2. The CDR3 runs to 15 residues. Germline CDR1 SGHVS, CDR2 FNYEAQ. V trimming: 6 bases; J trimming: 1 base; junction bases outside the gene matches: 8. DNA of the CDR3: TGTGCCAGCAGGCAGAACACGGGGGGCCAAGAGACCCAGTACTTC. This encodes CASRQNTGGQETQYF.